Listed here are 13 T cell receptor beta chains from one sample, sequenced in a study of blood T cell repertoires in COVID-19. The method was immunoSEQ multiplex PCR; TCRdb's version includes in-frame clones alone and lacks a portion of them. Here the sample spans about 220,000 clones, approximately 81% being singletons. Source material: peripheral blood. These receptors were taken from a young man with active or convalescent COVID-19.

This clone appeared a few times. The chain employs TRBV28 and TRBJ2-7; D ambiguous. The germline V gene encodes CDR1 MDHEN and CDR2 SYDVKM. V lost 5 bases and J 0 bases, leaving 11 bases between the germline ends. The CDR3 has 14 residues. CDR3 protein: CASSLTQDSYEQYF. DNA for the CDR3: TGTGCCAGCAGTCTTACCCAGGACTCCTACGAGCAGTACTTC. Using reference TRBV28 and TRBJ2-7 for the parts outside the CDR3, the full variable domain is DVKVTQSSRYLVKRTGEKVFLECVQDMDHENMFWYRQDPGLGLRLIYFSYDVKMKEKGDIPEGYSVSREKKERFSLILESASTNQTSMYLCASSLTQDSYEQYFGPGTRLTVT.

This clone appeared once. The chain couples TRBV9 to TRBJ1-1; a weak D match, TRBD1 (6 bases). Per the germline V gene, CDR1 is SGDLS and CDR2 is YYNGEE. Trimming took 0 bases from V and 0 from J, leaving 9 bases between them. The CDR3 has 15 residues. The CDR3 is CASSVGTDMNTEAFF. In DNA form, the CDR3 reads TGTGCCAGCAGCGTAGGGACAGATATGAACACTGAAGCTTTCTTT.

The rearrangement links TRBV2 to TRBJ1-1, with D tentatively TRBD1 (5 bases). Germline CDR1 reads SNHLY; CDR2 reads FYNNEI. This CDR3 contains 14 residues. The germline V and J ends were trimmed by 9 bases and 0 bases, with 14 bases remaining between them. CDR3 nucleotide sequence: TGTGCCAGTATGCGGGACGAAATGAACACTGAAGCTTTCTTT. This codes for CASMRDEMNTEAFF.

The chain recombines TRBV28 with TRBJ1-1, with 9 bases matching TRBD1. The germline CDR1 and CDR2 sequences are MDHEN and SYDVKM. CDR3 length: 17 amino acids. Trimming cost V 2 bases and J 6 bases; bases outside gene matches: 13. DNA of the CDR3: TGTGCCAGCAGTTTAAGGGGGGGGACAGGGAGTTTCGCTGAAGCTTTCTTT. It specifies CASSLRGGTGSFAEAFF. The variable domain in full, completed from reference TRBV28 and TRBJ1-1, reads DVKVTQSSRYLVKRTGEKVFLECVQDMDHENMFWYRQDPGLGLRLIYFSYDVKMKEKGDIPEGYSVSREKKERFSLILESASTNQTSMYLCASSLRGGTGSFAEAFFGQGTRLTVV.

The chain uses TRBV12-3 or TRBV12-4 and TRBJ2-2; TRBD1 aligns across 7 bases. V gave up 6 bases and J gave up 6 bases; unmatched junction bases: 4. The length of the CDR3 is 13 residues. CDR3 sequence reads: CASRPRGSGELFF. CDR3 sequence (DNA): TGTGCCAGCAGACCCAGGGGGTCCGGGGAGCTGTTTTTT.

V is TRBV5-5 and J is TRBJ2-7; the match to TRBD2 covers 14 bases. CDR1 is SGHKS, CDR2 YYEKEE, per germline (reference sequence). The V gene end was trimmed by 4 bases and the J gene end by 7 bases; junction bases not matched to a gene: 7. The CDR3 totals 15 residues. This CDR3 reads CASSLTSGGAREQYF. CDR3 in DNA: TGTGCCAGCAGCCTGACTAGCGGGGGGGCCAGGGAGCAGTACTTC.

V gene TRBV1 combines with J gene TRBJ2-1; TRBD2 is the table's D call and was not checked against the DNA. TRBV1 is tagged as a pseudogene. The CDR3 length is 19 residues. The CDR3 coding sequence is TGCACCAGCAGCCAAGGGAGCCTAGCGGGACAGAGCTCCTACAATGAGCAGTTCTTC. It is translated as CTSSQGSLAGQSSYNEQFF.

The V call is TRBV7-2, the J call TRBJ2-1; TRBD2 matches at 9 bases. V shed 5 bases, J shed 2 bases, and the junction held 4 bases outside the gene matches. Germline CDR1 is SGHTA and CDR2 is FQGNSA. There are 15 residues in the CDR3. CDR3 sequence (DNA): TGTGCCAGCAGCCCTAGCGGGGAGCCCTACAATGAGCAGTTCTTC. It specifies CASSPSGEPYNEQFF.

For the CDR3, the DNA is TGTGCCTGGAGTCCCCCGGGGAGGGATCAGCCCCAGCATTTT. Protein: CAWSPPGRDQPQHF. The chain has TRBV30 and TRBJ1-5; no firm D call. The V end was cut by 2 bases, the J end by 5 bases, with 13 bases between. Germline loops: CDR1 GTSNPN, CDR2 SVGIG (reference sequence). This CDR3 has 14 residues.

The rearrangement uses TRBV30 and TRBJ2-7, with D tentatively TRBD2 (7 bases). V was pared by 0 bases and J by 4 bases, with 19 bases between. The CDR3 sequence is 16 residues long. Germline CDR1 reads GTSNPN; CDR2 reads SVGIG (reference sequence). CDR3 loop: CAWSVPGGGGGYEQYF. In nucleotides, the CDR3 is TGTGCCTGGAGTGTACCCGGAGGGGGAGGGGGATACGAGCAGTACTTC.

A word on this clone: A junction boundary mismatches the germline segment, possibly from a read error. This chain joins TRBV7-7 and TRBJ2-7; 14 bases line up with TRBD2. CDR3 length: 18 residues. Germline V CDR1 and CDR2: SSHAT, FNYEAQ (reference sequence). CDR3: CASSPGLAGVTAGYEQYF. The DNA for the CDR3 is TGTGCTAGCAGCCCGGGACTAGCGGGAGTAACAGCAGGATACGAGCAGTACTTC.

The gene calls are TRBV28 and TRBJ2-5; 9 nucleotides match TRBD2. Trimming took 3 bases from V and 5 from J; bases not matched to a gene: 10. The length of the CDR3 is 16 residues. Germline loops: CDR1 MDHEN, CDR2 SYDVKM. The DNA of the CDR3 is TGTGCCAGCAGTTTTGTCCCAGCGGGGGGAAGGGAGACCCAGTACTTC. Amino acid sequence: CASSFVPAGGRETQYF.

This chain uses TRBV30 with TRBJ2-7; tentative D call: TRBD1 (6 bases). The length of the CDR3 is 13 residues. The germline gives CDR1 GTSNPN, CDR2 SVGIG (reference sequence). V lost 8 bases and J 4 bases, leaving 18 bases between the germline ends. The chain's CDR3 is CAGTRRGGYEQYF. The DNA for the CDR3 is TGTGCCGGGACCCGCAGGGGCGGATACGAGCAGTACTTC.